This T cell receptor beta chain is drawn from a study of cytomegalovirus exposure and HLA in healthy donors. For the study at large: Earlier findings included 100 million to 130 million unique TCR beta sequences obtained from about 180 million T cells.

J lost 4 bases, V lost 10 bases, and 5 bases had no gene match. The germline V gene has CDR1 MNHEY and CDR2 SMNVEV (reference sequence). This CDR3 has 13 amino acids. In this sample, this clone turned up a few times. Primers included in the PCR were 60 Vbeta and 13 Jbeta primers. Clones were sequenced by immunoSEQ multiplex PCR, and TCRdb holds only the in-frame ones, with some missing. The sample holds 160,000 or so clones, around 80% seen once. V is TRBV27 and J is TRBJ2-7, with 12 positions matching TRBD2. Material for sequencing was PBMCs. The TCR comes from a male donor in good health and CMV-seropositive. The CDR3 loop reads CATRLAGDYEQYF. The CDR3 nucleotides are TGTGCCACCAGACTAGCGGGAGATTACGAGCAGTACTTC.